Listed here are 22 T cell receptor beta chains from one sample, sequenced in a study of cytomegalovirus exposure and HLA in healthy donors (dated by TCRdb to 2016 to 2017). Library prep was done by the immunoSEQ multiplex PCR assay. A mixture of 60 forward primers for TCR Vbeta segments and 13 reverse primers for TCR Jbeta segments was used in the multiplex PCR. TCRdb re-hosts the immuneACCESS table, in-frame sequences only. Its copies lack some clones; in the studies checked, an unresolved V gene accounts for under half of them, and the cause for the rest is not known. Per the sample table, the count is roughly 34,000 clones. 3.5% to 5.5% of the sample rests with the top ten. Sequencing was performed on PBMCs. The source of these receptors is a woman aged 40 to 50 in good health and CMV-seropositive.

V usage is TRBV5-5 and J usage is TRBJ2-7, with TRBD2 matching 14 bases. Germline CDR1 and CDR2: SGHKS and YYEKEE (reference sequence). The CDR3 totals 14 residues. V was pared by 4 bases and J by 3 bases, with 0 bases of the junction left unmatched. The CDR3 loop reads CASSGTSGSYEQYF. Written as DNA, the CDR3 is TGTGCCAGCAGCGGGACTAGCGGGAGCTACGAGCAGTACTTC.

V usage is TRBV27 and J usage is TRBJ1-2; TRBD1 is a possible D gene (5 bases). Germline loops: CDR1 MNHEY, CDR2 SMNVEV (reference sequence). The CDR3 is made up of 13 amino acids. V was clipped by 3 bases and J by 5 bases, with 10 bases between them. For the CDR3, the DNA is TGTGCCAGCAGTTTTCAGGGTTCTTATGGCTACACCTTC. It is translated as CASSFQGSYGYTF.

Turning to this clone: Mismatch with germline at one junction end may stem from a read error. This chain uses TRBV7-7 with TRBJ2-3, with D tentatively TRBD2 (5 bases). Germline V gives CDR1 SSHAT, CDR2 FNYEAQ (reference sequence). There are 14 residues in the CDR3. In nucleotides, the CDR3 is TGTGCTAGCAGCTTAGGGCCCGGCGGGGATACGCAGTATTTT. Protein sequence: CASSLGPGGDTQYF.

The chain links TRBV7-9 to TRBJ2-1; 8 bases align to TRBD2. The trim removed 5 bases at V and 0 bases at J, leaving 3 bases unmatched. Germline CDR1 and CDR2: SEHNR and FQNEAQ (reference sequence). The CDR3 loop spans 15 amino acids. Here the CDR3 DNA reads TGTGCCAGCAGCCAAAGCGGGGGCTCCTACAATGAGCAGTTCTTC. This sequence encodes CASSQSGGSYNEQFF.

This sequence joins TRBV10-3 and TRBJ2-3; possible D gene TRBD1, 6 bases. Deletions cut 10 bases from V and 0 bases from J, with 11 bases between. This CDR3 spans 13 amino acids. Germline CDR1 reads ENHRY; CDR2 reads SYGVKD. This chain's CDR3 is CATQGYSTDTQYF. In DNA form, the CDR3 reads TGTGCCACCCAGGGGTATAGCACAGATACGCAGTATTTT.

The chain couples TRBV7-9 to TRBJ2-1, with TRBD1 matching 7 bases. The CDR3 is made up of 14 amino acids. The J segment lost 5 bases and the V segment lost 7 bases, leaving 8 bases of the junction unmatched. The V gene's germline CDR1 is SEHNR and CDR2 FQNEAQ (reference sequence). The CDR3 is CASTLAGGDNEQFF. Written as DNA, the CDR3 is TGTGCCAGCACCTTGGCAGGGGGAGACAATGAGCAGTTCTTC.

The V call is TRBV20-1, the J call TRBJ1-1; D is uncertain. Germline lookup yields CDR1 DFQATT and CDR2 SNEGSKA (reference sequence). Between the trimmed V and J ends, which lost 6 bases and 7 bases, there was a span of 12 bases. This CDR3 spans 11 amino acids. This CDR3 reads CSAEPGYEAFF. The CDR3 DNA sequence: TGCAGTGCAGAGCCGGGATATGAAGCTTTCTTT.

In DNA, the CDR3 is TGCGCCAGCAGCCAAGCGGGTTTCGCAACTAATGAAAAACTGTTTTTT. The encoded protein is CASSQAGFATNEKLFF. J is TRBJ1-4 and V is TRBV4-1, with D uncertain. The CDR3 covers 16 residues. Trimming took 1 base from V and 0 from J, leaving 9 bases between them. In germline, CDR1 is MGHRA, CDR2 YSYEKL.

To note about this clone: One junction end does not reproduce the germline sequence, and a read error may be involved. The chain uses TRBV30 and TRBJ1-3; D not certain. The CDR3 has 15 amino acids. Germline V lookup: CDR1 GTSNPN, CDR2 SVGIG (reference sequence). This CDR3 reads CAGSVGVLRGNTIYF. The CDR3 DNA reads TGTGCCGGGAGTGTTGGAGTCCTGAGAGGAAACACCATATATTTT.

The chain uses TRBV18 and TRBJ2-7; perhaps TRBD1 as D (6 bases). Trimming removed 4 bases from V and 3 bases from J, with 10 bases in between. The germline V gene encodes CDR1 KGHSH and CDR2 LQKENI. There are 13 residues in the CDR3. CDR3 DNA sequence: TGTGCCAGCTCACTAGTACAGGGCTACGAGCAGTACTTC. This translates into CASSLVQGYEQYF.

The V and J genes are TRBV7-8 and TRBJ1-5; D ambiguous. Between the trimmed V and J ends, which lost 1 base and 3 bases, there was a span of 4 bases. The CDR3 loop spans 13 amino acids. Germline assignment: CDR1 SGHVS and CDR2 FQNEAQ. This chain's CDR3 is CASSLDNNQPQHF. DNA of the CDR3: TGTGCCAGCAGCTTAGACAACAATCAGCCCCAGCATTTT.

The chain employs TRBV11-3 and TRBJ2-7; 9 nucleotides align to TRBD1. Germline CDR1 reads SGHNT; CDR2 reads YENEEA. The CDR3 covers 14 residues. Trimming took 5 bases from V and 6 from J; bases not matched to a gene: 8. The CDR3 loop is CASSRGTGYSEQYF. Here the CDR3 DNA reads TGTGCCAGCAGCCGAGGGACAGGGTACAGCGAGCAGTACTTC.

The J gene is TRBJ2-7, the V gene TRBV19; 13 bases match TRBD2. Germline CDR1 and CDR2: LNHDA and SQIVND (reference sequence). This CDR3 is built from 14 residues. With 5 bases clipped from V and 4 bases from J, the junction kept 2 bases outside the gene matches. The CDR3 sequence is CASSSGLAGYEQYF. The CDR3 DNA reads as TGTGCCAGTAGTTCGGGACTAGCGGGATACGAGCAGTACTTC.

The rearrangement uses TRBV6-1 and TRBJ2-7; 7 nucleotides match TRBD2. CDR1 and CDR2 from the germline V gene are MNHNS and SASEGT. V lost 7 bases to trimming and J lost 0 bases; unmatched junction nucleotides: 9. CDR3 length: 15 amino acids. Here the CDR3 reads CASTPGTTFSYEQYF. For the CDR3, the DNA is TGTGCCAGCACACCCGGGACTACTTTCTCCTACGAGCAGTACTTC.

J is TRBJ1-4 and V is TRBV19; D remains ambiguous. Germline V gene data show CDR1 as LNHDA and CDR2 as SQIVND (reference sequence). The V end lost 6 bases, the J end lost 0 bases, and 8 bases lay between the germline ends. This CDR3 spans 14 amino acids. The DNA of the CDR3 is TGTGCCAGTAGCTGGAGGGCAACTAATGAAAAACTGTTTTTT. Residues: CASSWRATNEKLFF.

The rearrangement uses TRBV2 and TRBJ2-3; 8 nucleotides match TRBD2. Per germline, CDR1 SNHLY and CDR2 FYNNEI. Trimming took 6 bases from V and 11 from J; bases not matched to a gene: 13. The CDR3 extends over 14 amino acids. This CDR3 is CASSGSGVGDEQYF. The CDR3 DNA reads as TGTGCCAGCAGCGGTAGCGGGGTCGGAGATGAGCAGTATTTT.

The chain is built from TRBV6-5 and TRBJ2-7; perhaps TRBD2 as D (5 bases). Per germline, CDR1 MNHEY and CDR2 SVGAGI. The V gene lost 10 bases and the J gene lost 0 bases, with 16 bases spanning the gap. The CDR3 is made up of 14 amino acids. Here the CDR3 reads CATQLSGSSYEQYF. For the CDR3, the DNA is TGTGCCACACAATTGAGCGGTAGCTCCTACGAGCAGTACTTC.

This chain connects TRBV18 to TRBJ1-4, with no clear D. The CDR3 totals 14 residues. CDR1 KGHSH and CDR2 LQKENI come from the germline V gene. The V gene lost 2 bases and the J gene lost 1 base, with 5 bases spanning the gap. The CDR3 region has the DNA TGTGCCAGCTCACCAACGGGAACTAATGAAAAACTGTTTTTT. Its translation: CASSPTGTNEKLFF.

The chain carries TRBV28 and TRBJ2-3, with D unresolved. CDR3 length: 13 amino acids. Looked up from germline, CDR1 is MDHEN and CDR2 is SYDVKM. V lost 2 bases and J 2 bases, leaving 5 bases between the germline ends. The CDR3 loop is CASSLLSTDTQYF. The CDR3 DNA reads as TGTGCCAGCAGTTTACTTTCCACAGATACGCAGTATTTT.

The CDR3 sequence: CASSLPRREQYF. CDR3 coding DNA: TGTGCCAGCAGCTTACCCAGGCGCGAGCAGTACTTC. V is TRBV7-6 and J is TRBJ2-7; D is unclear. The ends were cut back, 2 bases at V and 6 bases at J, with 8 bases in the middle. CDR3 length: 12 residues. The V gene's germline CDR1 is SGHVS and CDR2 FNYEAQ.

The gene calls are TRBV7-2 and TRBJ1-5; D call uncertain. The V gene's germline CDR1 is SGHTA and CDR2 FQGNSA. V gave up 0 bases and J gave up 6 bases, with 6 bases separating them. CDR3 length: 13 amino acids. The chain's CDR3 is CASSLAGRQPQHF. Here the CDR3 DNA reads TGTGCCAGCAGCTTAGCTGGCCGTCAGCCCCAGCATTTT.

The chain has TRBV6-1 and TRBJ2-7; TRBD2 matches at 9 bases. The CDR3 totals 14 residues. CDR1 is MNHNS and CDR2 is SASEGT in the germline V gene. The V gene end was trimmed by 5 bases and the J gene end by 3 bases; junction bases not matched to a gene: 5. CDR3 sequence: CASSPRTSDYEQYF. CDR3 coding DNA: TGTGCCAGCAGTCCAAGGACTAGCGACTACGAGCAGTACTTC.